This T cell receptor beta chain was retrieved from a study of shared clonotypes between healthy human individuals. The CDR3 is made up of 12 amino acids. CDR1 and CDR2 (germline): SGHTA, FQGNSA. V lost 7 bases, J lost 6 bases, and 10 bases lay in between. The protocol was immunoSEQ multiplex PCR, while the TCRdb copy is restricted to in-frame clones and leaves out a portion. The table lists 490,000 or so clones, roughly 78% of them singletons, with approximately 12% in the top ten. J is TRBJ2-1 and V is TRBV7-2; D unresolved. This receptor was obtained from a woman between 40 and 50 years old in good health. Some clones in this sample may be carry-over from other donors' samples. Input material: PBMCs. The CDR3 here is CASTLRPNEQFF. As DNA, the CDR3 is TGTGCCAGCACCCTGCGGCCCAATGAGCAGTTCTTC.